These T cell receptor beta chains were read from a single sample in a study of blood T cell repertoires in COVID-19. TCRdb's copy holds only in-frame clones and misses some; the assay was immunoSEQ multiplex PCR. In the table there are about 170,000 clones, less than 85% of which are singletons. Sequencing used PBMCs or T cells enriched from blood (not recorded which). Receptors originate from a woman aged 45 to 65 who had recovered from COVID-19. Each CDR3 is given with its conserved first and last residue. D genes are given only for firm matches. The size field is filled for only some rows; it gives once, few, many or a size class.

TRBJ2-5 TRBV6-5 TRBD2 . CAYSASGGGETQYF TGTGCCTACTCCGCTAGCGGGGGGGGAGAGACCCAGTACTTC
TRBJ2-2 TRBV10-1 . few CASRSANTGELFF TGCGCCAGCCGTTCTGCGAACACCGGGGAGCTGTTTTTT
TRBJ1-2 TRBV5-8 TRBD1 once CASSLKGQNFYGYTF TGTGCCAGCAGCTTAAAGGGACAGAATTTCTATGGCTACACCTTC
TRBJ2-3 TRBV30 . once CASGGSEADTQYF TGTGCCTCAGGGGGGAGTGAGGCAGATACGCAGTATTTT
TRBJ1-2 TRBV29-1 . . CSVDRGNYGYTF TGCAGCGTTGATAGAGGGAACTATGGCTACACCTTC
TRBJ1-6 TRBV5-1 TRBD1 many CASSLTGTVNSPLHF TGCGCCAGCAGCCTGACCGGGACAGTTAATTCACCCCTCCACTTT
TRBJ2-1 TRBV11-2 . . CASSFSVDSYNEQFF TGTGCCAGCAGCTTTTCCGTAGACTCCTACAATGAGCAGTTCTTC
TRBJ2-2 TRBV7-2 . few CASSSGVRVGGELFF TGTGCCAGCAGCTCAGGGGTCCGTGTTGGCGGGGAGCTGTTTTTT
TRBJ1-1 TRBV4-3 . . CASSQVWGSTENTEAFF TGCGCCAGCAGCCAAGTCTGGGGCTCCACGGAGAACACTGAAGCTTTCTTT
TRBJ2-1 TRBV29-1 TRBD1 few CSVGQTTYNEQFF TGCAGCGTGGGACAGACAACTTACAATGAGCAGTTCTTC
TRBJ2-6 TRBV11-2 . . CACQPGVAGANVLTF TGTGCCTGCCAGCCAGGGGTAGCCGGGGCCAACGTCCTGACTTTC
TRBJ2-5 TRBV18 TRBD1 . CASSPTGTGEETQYF TGTGCCAGCTCACCAACCGGGACAGGCGAAGAGACCCAGTACTTC
TRBJ1-1 TRBV10-1 TRBD1 once CASRQGLNTEAFF TGCGCCAGCCGACAGGGCCTGAACACTGAAGCCTTCTTT
TRBJ1-1 TRBV7-3 . . CASSSQGGNTEAFF TGTGCCAGCAGCTCCCAAGGGGGAAACACTGAAGCTTTCTTT
TRBJ1-3 TRBV29-1 . . CSVAEGRAGNTIYF TGCAGCGTCGCGGAGGGGAGGGCTGGAAACACCATATATTTT
TRBJ2-2 TRBV3-1/TRBV3-2 . once CASSPDTGELFF TGTGCCAGCAGCCCCGACACCGGGGAGCTGTTTTTT
TRBJ1-4 TRBV28 TRBD1 . CASSAVGTGDEKLFF TGTGCCAGCAGTGCCGTCGGGACAGGGGACGAAAAACTGTTTTTT
TRBJ1-5 TRBV6-2/TRBV6-3 . . CASSRRAGGGESNQPQHF TGTGCCAGCAGTAGGCGCGCGGGGGGCGGGGAGAGCAATCAGCCCCAGCATTTT
TRBJ2-5 TRBV14 TRBD1 . CASNLGTGGRETQYF TGTGCCAGCAATCTAGGGACAGGGGGGCGAGAGACCCAGTACTTC
TRBJ2-6 TRBV5-6 TRBD1 . CASSLTGQRYSGANVLTF TGTGCCAGCAGCTTAACGGGACAGAGATACTCTGGGGCCAACGTCCTGACTTTC
TRBJ2-5 TRBV18 . . CASSPPPGQETQYF TGTGCCAGCTCACCACCGCCAGGTCAAGAGACCCAGTACTTC
TRBJ2-5 TRBV29-1 . . CSVVHGGRKTQYF TGCAGCGTTGTACACGGGGGACGGAAGACCCAGTACTTC
TRBJ1-1 TRBV5-1 . . CASSLIRGTNTEAFF TGCGCCAGCAGCTTGATTCGGGGTACTAACACTGAAGCTTTCTTT
TRBJ1-1 TRBV9 TRBD1 . CASSGTGALGEAFF TGTGCCAGCAGCGGGACAGGGGCCCTCGGTGAAGCTTTCTTT
TRBJ1-1 TRBV12-3/TRBV12-4 . . CASSFGQGTEAFF TGTGCCAGCAGTTTCGGGCAGGGGACTGAAGCTTTCTTT
TRBJ1-5 TRBV27 TRBD1 once CASSFTGAGRGPQHF TGTGCCAGCAGTTTCACAGGGGCGGGCCGTGGGCCCCAGCATTTT
TRBJ1-2 TRBV7-9 . . CASSSPTAGVYGYTF TGTGCCAGCAGCTCGCCGACCGCGGGGGTCTATGGCTACACCTTC
TRBJ2-2 TRBV5-6 . . CASSLDRTGELFF TGTGCCAGCAGCCTTGACAGGACCGGGGAGCTGTTTTTT
TRBJ2-2 TRBV28 TRBD1 many CASRGDRVKTGELFF TGTGCCAGCAGGGGAGACAGGGTAAAAACCGGGGAGCTGTTTTTT
TRBJ1-1 TRBV6-5 . once CASSYSDQGTEAFF TGTGCCAGCAGTTACTCAGACCAGGGCACTGAAGCTTTCTTT
TRBJ2-1 TRBV28 . . CASSFSLQYKSREQFF TGTGCCAGCAGTTTCAGTCTACAGTACAAATCACGTGAGCAGTTCTTC
TRBJ1-1 TRBV12-3/TRBV12-4 . . CASSVIRGGEAFF TGTGCCAGCAGTGTCATAAGGGGTGGTGAAGCTTTCTTT
TRBJ1-4 TRBV4-3 TRBD1 . CASSPQGTGSNEKLFF TGCGCCAGCAGCCCTCAAGGGACAGGATCTAATGAAAAACTGTTTTTT
TRBJ1-2 TRBV7-2 . . CASSLNFLQETYGYTF TGTGCCAGCAGCTTAAACTTCCTACAGGAGACCTATGGCTACACCTTC
TRBJ2-3 TRBV7-3 TRBD2 . CASSGTSGGGTQYF TGTGCCAGCTCCGGGACTAGCGGGGGAGGTACGCAGTATTTT
TRBJ1-3 TRBV28 TRBD1 . CASKRQGAGGNTIYF TGTGCCAGCAAGAGACAGGGGGCTGGCGGAAACACCATATATTTT